These 32 T cell receptor beta chains were sequenced from one sample in a study of T cell responses to AZD1222 COVID-19 vaccine. The table came from immunoSEQ multiplex PCR; TCRdb's copy has only in-frame clones and leaves some out. The table has 68,000 or so clones, 65% to 80% seen once; the top ten hold around 10%. The material was peripheral blood, obtained on day 0 of AZD1222 vaccination. Receptors were obtained from an adult in good health.

The genes are TRBV5-1 and TRBJ1-2; D gene unclear. V was cut by 1 base and J by 2 bases, with 9 bases left in between. The germline CDR1 and CDR2 sequences are SGHRS and YFSETQ. CDR3 length equals 14 residues. In DNA, the CDR3 is TGCGCCAGCAGCTTGTATCAGAGCAACTATGGCTACACCTTC. It specifies CASSLYQSNYGYTF.

The chain recombines TRBV3-1 (or the pseudogene TRBV3-2) with TRBJ2-1; 11 bases align to TRBD2. This CDR3 contains 16 residues. With 4 bases clipped from V and 8 bases from J, the junction kept 10 bases outside the gene matches. CDR1 and CDR2 (germline): LGHDT, YNNKEL (reference sequence). The CDR3 DNA reads TGTGCCAGCAGCCCATATTTTAGCGGGGGGGGCGATGAGCAGTTCTTC. Amino acid sequence: CASSPYFSGGGDEQFF.

This chain uses TRBV6-5 with TRBJ1-1, with D perhaps TRBD1 (5 bases). The V gene lost 3 bases and the J gene lost 1 base, with 15 bases spanning the gap. The CDR3 length is 16 residues. In germline, CDR1 is MNHEY, CDR2 SVGAGI. CDR3 protein: CASSYDWSGTNTEAFF. CDR3 in DNA: TGTGCCAGCAGTTATGATTGGTCAGGGACGAACACTGAAGCTTTCTTT.

This clone has more than one count but fewer than ten. The chain carries TRBV5-4 and TRBJ2-7, with D tentatively TRBD1 (7 bases). V was shortened by 6 bases and J by 1 base, with 14 bases between the two germline ends. The CDR3 loop spans 14 amino acids. From germline, CDR1 is SGHNT and CDR2 YYREEE (reference sequence). CDR3 DNA: TGTGCCAGCATGCGGCAGGGGGGATCCTACGAGCAGTACTTC. Its translation is CASMRQGGSYEQYF.

This chain connects TRBV5-4 to TRBJ1-1; D possibly corresponds to TRBD1 (6 bases). The CDR3 spans 13 residues. CDR1 is SGHNT, CDR2 YYREEE, per germline (reference sequence). V was pared by 4 bases and J by 1 base, with 8 bases between. The CDR3 nucleotides read TGTGCCAGCAGCGTGGACAGGAACACTGAAGCTTTCTTT. Residues: CASSVDRNTEAFF.

CDR3 region: CATGQANYGYTF. CDR3 DNA sequence: TGTGCCACCGGACAGGCTAACTATGGCTACACCTTC. The chain is built from TRBV28 and TRBJ1-2; 7 bases are a match to TRBD1. The CDR3 totals 12 residues. J gave up 0 bases and V 10 bases, and 2 bases lay outside the gene matches. Looked up from germline, CDR1 is MDHEN and CDR2 is SYDVKM.

V and J are TRBV9 and TRBJ1-6; D may be TRBD1 (5 bases). V dropped 0 bases and J dropped 7 bases, with 11 bases sitting between them. The CDR3 is made up of 15 amino acids. Germline V gene lookup returns CDR1 SGDLS and CDR2 YYNGEE. The CDR3 DNA follows: TGTGCCAGCAGCGTAGATCAGGGTCAGAATTCACCCCTCCACTTT. It translates to CASSVDQGQNSPLHF.

V is TRBV12-3 or TRBV12-4 and J is TRBJ2-3; unclear D gene. Trimming stripped 11 bases from V and 2 bases from J, with 8 bases between. The CDR3 covers 11 residues. In DNA, the CDR3 is TGTGCCTCGGAGACCACAGATACGCAGTATTTT. Its protein product is CASETTDTQYF.

This clone was observed a few times. The V call is TRBV27, the J call TRBJ1-4; D is unresolved. There are 14 residues in the CDR3. Trimming removed 2 bases from V and 8 bases from J, with 12 bases in between. Germline CDR1 is MNHEY and CDR2 is SMNVEV (reference sequence). CDR3 DNA: TGTGCCAGCAGTTTACTGACCCGGCGCGAAAAACTGTTTTTT. Protein sequence: CASSLLTRREKLFF.

J is TRBJ2-5 and V is TRBV7-2; either TRBD1 or TRBD2 may fit D (5 bases each). V gave up 4 bases and J gave up 5 bases, with 14 bases separating them. Germline CDR1 reads SGHTA; CDR2 reads FQGNSA. The CDR3 is made up of 14 amino acids. The CDR3 loop reads CASSYMGVRETQYF. The CDR3 DNA sequence: TGTGCCAGCAGCTACATGGGGGTGAGGGAGACCCAGTACTTC.

The chain carries TRBV18 and TRBJ2-7, with D unclear. V was pared by 5 bases and J by 0 bases, with 17 bases between. Looked up from germline, CDR1 is KGHSH and CDR2 is LQKENI. This CDR3 is 16 amino acids long. This chain's CDR3 is CASSSATTLISYEQYF. Written as DNA, the CDR3 is TGTGCCAGCTCATCGGCAACTACGTTGATCTCCTACGAGCAGTACTTC.

The gene calls are TRBV29-1 and TRBJ1-1; D not certain. The germline V gene has CDR1 SQVTM and CDR2 ANQGSEA. V was pared by 6 bases and J by 5 bases, with 10 bases between. The CDR3 loop spans 11 amino acids. The CDR3 coding sequence is TGCAGCGTCGGTAAAGAAACTGAAGCTTTCTTT. Residues: CSVGKETEAFF.

This clone was detected once. The chain links TRBV24-1 to TRBJ1-3; the D gene is possibly TRBD1 (5 bases). The CDR3 extends over 14 amino acids. CDR1 is KGHDR, CDR2 SFDVKD, per germline. The V end lost 7 bases, the J end lost 2 bases, and 11 bases lay between the germline ends. CDR3 nucleotides: TGTGCCACCAGATCAGGGTGGACTGGAAACACCATATATTTT. Translated: CATRSGWTGNTIYF.

The chain couples TRBV29-1 to TRBJ2-7; possibly TRBD2 for D (5 bases). The CDR3 loop spans 14 amino acids. Trimming removed 6 bases from V and 4 bases from J, with 19 bases in between. Germline V gives CDR1 SQVTM, CDR2 ANQGSEA. CDR3 sequence reads: CSVGPRIGGYEQYF. The CDR3 bases are TGCAGCGTAGGACCGCGTATAGGAGGTTACGAGCAGTACTTC.

The V call is TRBV27, the J call TRBJ1-1; TRBD1 matches 8 bases. Germline V gene data show CDR1 as MNHEY and CDR2 as SMNVEV (reference sequence). V shed 5 bases and J 5 bases; nucleotides not matched to a gene: 10. There are 15 residues in the CDR3. The CDR3 here is CASSAHRGWGTEAFF. CDR3 DNA sequence: TGTGCCAGCAGTGCCCACAGGGGGTGGGGGACTGAAGCTTTCTTT.

The chain links TRBV11-2 to TRBJ2-2; D is uncertain. CDR1 SGHAT and CDR2 FQNNGV come from the germline V gene. This CDR3 contains 14 residues. V dropped 5 bases and J dropped 1 base, with 8 bases sitting between them. The DNA of the CDR3 is TGTGCCAGCAGCGGATACAAGAACACCGGGGAGCTGTTTTTT. Protein sequence: CASSGYKNTGELFF.

V and J are TRBV20-1 and TRBJ2-7; D remains ambiguous. Trimming stripped 3 bases from V and 9 bases from J, with 27 bases between. Germline CDR1 and CDR2: DFQATT and SNEGSKA (reference sequence). CDR3 length: 16 residues. The DNA for the CDR3 is TGCAGTGCTAGTGGGCCCTTTGGACCAAATTCTAGAAGGCAGTACTTC. Amino acids: CSASGPFGPNSRRQYF.

The chain employs TRBV6-5 and TRBJ1-1, with D hard to call. The CDR3 runs 13 residues. V lost 5 bases and J 3 bases, leaving 10 bases between the germline ends. Germline loops: CDR1 MNHEY, CDR2 SVGAGI. The CDR3 DNA follows: TGTGCCAGCAGTCTCGGTCGGGACACTGAAGCTTTCTTT. Residues: CASSLGRDTEAFF.

The chain recombines TRBV29-1 with TRBJ2-3, with 8 bases lining up with TRBD2. The CDR3 spans 15 residues. Unmatched junction bases numbered 13, after V lost 7 bases and J lost 4 bases. Germline CDR1 SQVTM, CDR2 ANQGSEA. The CDR3 is CSGVPSGGGSDTQYF. CDR3 nucleotide sequence: TGCAGCGGGGTGCCGAGCGGGGGAGGGTCAGATACGCAGTATTTT.

This clone has at least ten counts. The rearrangement joins TRBV6-5 to TRBJ2-7; TRBD1 is a possible D gene (7 bases). Germline V gene sequence: CDR1 MNHEY, CDR2 SVGAGI. There are 14 residues in the CDR3. V dropped 5 bases and J dropped 2 bases, with 13 bases sitting between them. The CDR3 loop reads CASSSSGGPYEQYF. CDR3 in DNA: TGTGCCAGCAGTAGCTCAGGGGGGCCCTACGAGCAGTACTTC.

This clone turned up a few times. V is TRBV7-6 and J is TRBJ1-3; D is perhaps TRBD1 (5 bases). Deletions cut 6 bases from V and 4 bases from J, with 10 bases between. CDR1 and CDR2 from the germline V gene are SGHVS and FNYEAQ. The CDR3 loop spans 13 amino acids. CDR3 loop: CASRQWDGNTIYF. The CDR3 DNA is TGTGCCAGCAGACAATGGGACGGAAACACCATATATTTT.

V gene TRBV5-1 combines with J gene TRBJ2-3; a possible D gene is TRBD1 (6 bases). V gave up 0 bases and J gave up 1 base, with 9 bases separating them. There are 15 residues in the CDR3. Germline assignment: CDR1 SGHRS and CDR2 YFSETQ. The CDR3 DNA follows: TGCGCCAGCAGCTTGGGGGGGCGCGGCACAGATACGCAGTATTTT. Its protein is CASSLGGRGTDTQYF.

The chain is built from TRBV19 and TRBJ1-1; D is uncertain. Between the trimmed V and J ends, which lost 3 bases and 7 bases, there was a span of 9 bases. Germline V CDR1 and CDR2: LNHDA, SQIVND (reference sequence). This CDR3 contains 12 residues. The CDR3 DNA reads TGTGCCAGTAGTATCAGGCGGAATGAAGCTTTCTTT. Encoded protein: CASSIRRNEAFF.

The rearrangement joins TRBV18 to TRBJ2-5; 8 bases match TRBD1. The V gene end was trimmed by 3 bases and the J gene end by 1 base; junction bases not matched to a gene: 1. This CDR3 spans 14 amino acids. Germline V gives CDR1 KGHSH, CDR2 LQKENI. The CDR3 nucleotides read TGTGCCAGCTCACCGGGACAGGTCCAAGAGACCCAGTACTTC. This sequence encodes CASSPGQVQETQYF.

V gene TRBV11-1 combines with J gene TRBJ1-1; D not certain. Germline-derived CDR1 and CDR2 are SGHAT and FQDESV (reference sequence). This CDR3 spans 13 amino acids. Trimming took off 1 base at V and 5 bases at J, with 8 bases between the two ends. This CDR3 reads CASSLVGGTEAFF. CDR3 sequence (DNA): TGTGCCAGCAGCTTAGTAGGCGGGACTGAAGCTTTCTTT.

The gene calls are TRBV14 and TRBJ2-3; D uncertain. This CDR3 region has 15 residues. Germline V gene lookup returns CDR1 SGHDN and CDR2 FVKESK. V lost 4 bases and J 4 bases, leaving 15 bases between the germline ends. The CDR3 loop is CASSPQGITADTQYF. CDR3 nucleotide sequence: TGTGCCAGCAGCCCCCAAGGAATAACCGCAGATACGCAGTATTTT.

Comments on this clone: At one end, the junction sequence differs from germline, possibly due to a read error. CDR3 nucleotide sequence: TGCAGCGTACCCGGGGGAGGGGGCGCTGTTATGGTCTTC. Translating it yields CSVPGGGGAVMVF. The chain uses TRBV29-1 and TRBJ2-7; the D call may be TRBD1 or TRBD2 (7 bases each). Looked up from germline, CDR1 is SQVTM and CDR2 is ANQGSEA. The CDR3 covers 13 residues.

This clone was counted once. V and J are TRBV9 and TRBJ1-6, with D hard to call. V gave up 0 bases and J gave up 2 bases, with 6 bases separating them. The germline V gene has CDR1 SGDLS and CDR2 YYNGEE. The CDR3 covers 15 residues. The CDR3 sequence: CASSVGVTYNSPLHF. The CDR3 DNA follows: TGTGCCAGCAGCGTAGGCGTGACCTATAATTCACCCCTCCACTTT. The full variable domain, in which reference TRBV9 and TRBJ1-6 provide the parts outside the CDR3, is DSGVTQTPKHLITATGQRVTLRCSPRSGDLSVYWYQQSLDQGLQFLIQYYNGEERAKGNILERFSAQQFPDLHSELNLSSLELGDSALYFCASSVGVTYNSPLHFGNGTRLTVT.

CDR3 loop: CASSLGVGDTQYF. The CDR3 coding sequence is TGTGCCAGCAGCTTAGGAGTAGGAGATACGCAGTATTTT. The chain couples TRBV7-2 to TRBJ2-3; D gene unclear. The V and J ends lost 1 base and 5 bases respectively, with 7 bases between them. The CDR3 spans 13 residues. In germline, CDR1 is SGHTA, CDR2 FQGNSA.

The J gene is TRBJ2-5, the V gene TRBV6-6; 7 nucleotides match TRBD2. V lost 5 bases and J lost 1; bases outside the gene matches: 4. CDR3 length: 14 residues. The germline gives CDR1 MNHNY, CDR2 SVGAGI (reference sequence). In DNA, the CDR3 is TGTGCCAGCAGTCCTGGACTAGTCCAAGAGACCCAGTACTTC. Protein sequence: CASSPGLVQETQYF.

This chain connects TRBV7-2 to TRBJ1-3; possible D gene TRBD1, 5 bases. Per germline, CDR1 SGHTA and CDR2 FQGNSA. The CDR3 spans 14 residues. V was shortened by 1 base and J by 4 bases, with 8 bases between the two germline ends. The CDR3 coding sequence is TGTGCCAGCAGCTTAGATCAGGGCGGAAACACCATATATTTT. Translating gives CASSLDQGGNTIYF.

The chain links TRBV18 to TRBJ1-2; D possibly corresponds to TRBD1 (5 bases). Germline values: CDR1 KGHSH, CDR2 LQKENI. V lost 2 bases and J 2 bases, leaving 12 bases between the germline ends. The CDR3 has 15 amino acids. The CDR3 here is CASSPTKGENYGYTF. Here the CDR3 DNA reads TGTGCCAGCTCACCAACTAAAGGGGAAAACTATGGCTACACCTTC.